This T cell receptor beta chain was found in a study of blood T cell repertoires in COVID-19. Study in general: Researchers got acute and convalescent COVID-19 samples from the United States, Italy and Spain. Sample material is recorded as cDNA or gDNA derived from T cells, B-cell-depleted T cells, or PBMCs.

Per the original data handling: Reference gene primer amplification gave estimated nucleated cell counts. Sequencing was performed with immunoSEQ multiplex PCR; in TCRdb, only in-frame clones are kept and a portion is missing. The DNA gave D and trimming, while V, J and clone size come from that table. Among around 110,000 clones listed, 82% were seen once. In germline, CDR1 is LGHDT, CDR2 YNNKEL (reference sequence). The ends were cut back, 1 base at V and 7 bases at J, with 11 bases in the middle. The CDR3 length is 14 residues. The receptor was isolated from a woman between 65 and 79 years old with acute or convalescent COVID-19. Specimen: peripheral blood. This sequence joins TRBV3-1 (or the pseudogene TRBV3-2) and TRBJ2-1; maybe TRBD1 (6 bases). The CDR3 is CASSQVPGVNEQFF. The CDR3, as DNA: TGTGCCAGCAGCCAAGTACCAGGGGTGAATGAGCAGTTCTTC.